One and the same sample provided the 19 T cell receptor beta chains below, sequenced in a study of blood T cell repertoires in COVID-19. Some clones are missing from TCRdb's copy, which holds only in-frame ones; the method was immunoSEQ multiplex PCR. The repertoire holds 120,000 or so clones, with about 86% as singletons. Sequencing input: peripheral blood. Receptors originate from an older man with active or convalescent COVID-19.

This clone appeared a few times. This chain joins TRBV12-3 or TRBV12-4 and TRBJ1-2; D gene uncertain. The CDR3 has 12 amino acids. With 6 bases removed from V and 6 bases from J, the gap between germline ends came to 11 bases. DNA of the CDR3: TGTGCCAGCAGCCCGACGGGTGATGGCTACACCTTC. Its protein product is CASSPTGDGYTF.

This clone is a singleton in its sample. V gene TRBV4-1 combines with J gene TRBJ2-7, with D uncertain. The CDR3 extends over 15 amino acids. With 0 bases removed from V and 2 bases from J, the gap between germline ends came to 11 bases. Per germline, CDR1 MGHRA and CDR2 YSYEKL. The CDR3 here is CASSQDRTLPYEQYF. CDR3 DNA sequence: TGCGCCAGCAGCCAAGATAGAACACTACCCTACGAGCAGTACTTC.

The chain employs TRBV9 and TRBJ2-6; TRBD2 matches at 7 bases. V trimming: 4 bases; J trimming: 2 bases; junction bases outside the gene matches: 9. CDR3 length equals 17 residues. The germline V gene encodes CDR1 SGDLS and CDR2 YYNGEE. CDR3 in DNA: TGTGCCAGCAGCCTCGTGGGGGGGATGGCTGGGGCCAACGTCCTGACTTTC. Protein sequence: CASSLVGGMAGANVLTF.

The V and J genes are TRBV5-4 and TRBJ2-3, with D possibly being TRBD1 (5 bases). The V and J ends lost 1 base and 5 bases respectively, with 11 bases between them. Germline assignment: CDR1 SGHNT and CDR2 YYREEE (reference sequence). This CDR3 region has 14 residues. In DNA, the CDR3 is TGTGCCAGCAGCTTGAGTTTAGGGGAAGATACGCAGTATTTT. Translation gives CASSLSLGEDTQYF.

V is TRBV19 and J is TRBJ1-2; 7 bases are a match to TRBD1. Germline trimming cut 6 bases from V and 4 bases from J; bases unmatched to any gene: 14. CDR1 LNHDA and CDR2 SQIVND come from the germline V gene (reference sequence). The CDR3 consists of 16 residues. The CDR3 sequence: CASSNLLGQSFYGYTF. The CDR3 region has the DNA TGTGCCAGTAGCAACCTCTTGGGACAGTCCTTCTATGGCTACACCTTC.

The chain employs TRBV5-4 and TRBJ2-1; 9 bases are shared with TRBD2. CDR3 length: 16 amino acids. V trimming: 1 base; J trimming: 4 bases; junction bases outside the gene matches: 6. Per the germline V gene, CDR1 is SGHNT and CDR2 is YYREEE (reference sequence). The chain's CDR3 is CASSLISGGNYNEQFF. The CDR3 DNA is TGTGCCAGCAGCTTGATCAGCGGGGGGAATTACAATGAGCAGTTCTTC.

The CDR3 here is CASSSTGGATDTQYF. CDR3 bases: TGCGCCAGCAGCTCGACAGGGGGTGCAACAGATACGCAGTATTTT. V gene TRBV5-1 combines with J gene TRBJ2-3; 9 bases align to TRBD1. This CDR3 has 15 amino acids. Germline V gene sequence: CDR1 SGHRS, CDR2 YFSETQ. V trimming: 3 bases; J trimming: 3 bases; junction bases outside the gene matches: 5.

This clone was seen only a few times. CDR3 DNA sequence: TGTGCCAGCAGTTACTCGTCAGGGAATGTCGAGCAGTACTTC. It yields the protein CASSYSSGNVEQYF. The rearrangement joins TRBV6-6 to TRBJ2-7; the D gene is possibly TRBD1 (5 bases). Germline values: CDR1 MNHNY, CDR2 SVGAGI (reference sequence). V was shortened by 0 bases and J by 6 bases, with 12 bases between the two germline ends. The length of the CDR3 is 14 residues.

In this sample, this clone turned up once. This rearrangement joins TRBV3-1 (or the pseudogene TRBV3-2) to TRBJ1-4; 11 positions agree with TRBD1. This CDR3 has 16 residues. V shed 2 bases, J shed 10 bases, and the junction held 9 bases outside the gene matches. Germline lookup yields CDR1 LGHDT and CDR2 YNNKEL (reference sequence). The CDR3 DNA is TGTGCCAGCAGCCAACCAATAGGGACAGGGGGAAGAAAACTGTTTTTT. Its translation is CASSQPIGTGGRKLFF.

This clone has more than one count but fewer than ten. The V call is TRBV9, the J call TRBJ1-6; 8 positions agree with TRBD1. The CDR3 loop spans 16 amino acids. V lost 3 bases, J lost 2 bases, and 4 bases stayed unmatched. CDR1 is SGDLS and CDR2 is YYNGEE in the germline V gene. The DNA of the CDR3 is TGTGCCAGCAGCGCGACAGGGGAAGCCTATAATTCACCCCTCCACTTT. Residues: CASSATGEAYNSPLHF.

J is TRBJ1-1 and V is TRBV6-2 or TRBV6-3; tentatively, D is TRBD1 (5 bases). Germline CDR1 and CDR2: MNHEY and SVGEGT. This CDR3 has 13 residues. V lost 4 bases and J 1 base, leaving 7 bases between the germline ends. CDR3 amino acids: CASSSTENTEAFF. The CDR3, as DNA: TGTGCCAGCAGTTCGACAGAGAACACTGAAGCTTTCTTT.

The rearrangement links TRBV19 to TRBJ1-5; D is uncertain. Trimming left V 1 base short and J 9 bases short, with 13 bases between. In germline, CDR1 is LNHDA, CDR2 SQIVND (reference sequence). The CDR3 length is 14 residues. CDR3 nucleotides: TGTGCCAGTAGTATAGTTGGGCAAGGATGGCCCCAGCATTTT. Encoded protein: CASSIVGQGWPQHF.

This chain connects TRBV7-2 to TRBJ1-6; tentative D call: TRBD1 (5 bases). In germline, CDR1 is SGHTA, CDR2 FQGNSA. This CDR3 has 17 residues. Trimming cost V 0 bases and J 0 bases, with 9 bases left between them. The CDR3 region is CASSLATVSSYNSPLHF. The CDR3 nucleotides are TGTGCCAGCAGCTTAGCGACAGTTAGCTCCTATAATTCACCCCTCCACTTT.

The chain uses TRBV10-2 and TRBJ1-5; 7 bases map to TRBD1. With 8 bases clipped from V and 4 bases from J, the junction kept 5 bases outside the gene matches. Germline loops: CDR1 WSHSY, CDR2 SAAADI. The CDR3 consists of 13 residues. CDR3 sequence: CASGQGGNQPQHF. CDR3 nucleotide sequence: TGCGCCAGCGGGCAGGGGGGAAATCAGCCCCAGCATTTT.

The chain carries TRBV11-2 and TRBJ2-5, with D possibly matching TRBD1 (6 bases). The CDR3 extends over 14 amino acids. From germline, CDR1 is SGHAT and CDR2 FQNNGV. V was clipped by 5 bases and J by 9 bases, with 19 bases between them. CDR3 residues: CASSRGLGEGAQYF. CDR3 DNA: TGTGCCAGCAGCCGAGGGCTGGGCGAGGGGGCCCAGTACTTC.

The J gene is TRBJ1-4, the V gene TRBV29-1; D gene ambiguous. The length of the CDR3 is 11 residues. Germline V gene lookup returns CDR1 SQVTM and CDR2 ANQGSEA. Trimming took off 5 bases at V and 4 bases at J, with 5 bases between the two ends. The CDR3: CSVQYNEKLFF. In nucleotides, the CDR3 is TGCAGCGTTCAGTATAATGAAAAACTGTTTTTT.

This chain connects TRBV6-4 to TRBJ2-1, with 9 positions matching TRBD2. With 0 bases clipped from V and 5 bases from J, the junction kept 8 bases outside the gene matches. This CDR3 region has 17 residues. Germline CDR1 is MRHNA and CDR2 is SNTAGT. CDR3 residues: CASSDSLAGCRDNEQFF. CDR3 in DNA: TGTGCCAGCAGTGACTCCCTAGCGGGGTGCCGAGACAATGAGCAGTTCTTC.

The chain carries TRBV29-1 and TRBJ2-3; the D gene is possibly TRBD1 (6 bases). V was cut by 6 bases and J by 3 bases, with 16 bases left in between. The CDR3 sequence is 14 residues long. Germline V gives CDR1 SQVTM, CDR2 ANQGSEA. CDR3 DNA sequence: TGCAGCGTCCTCGGACAGTGGGGAACAGATACGCAGTATTTT. It specifies CSVLGQWGTDTQYF.

The CDR3 DNA follows: TGCGCCAGCAGCTGGGCTGGGACAGGGGGTCCCGGGGAGCTGTTTTTT. Residues: CASSWAGTGGPGELFF. V is TRBV5-1 and J is TRBJ2-2; 11 nucleotides agree with TRBD1. The CDR3 is 16 amino acids. V was pared by 3 bases and J by 6 bases, with 7 bases of the junction left unmatched. Germline-derived CDR1 and CDR2 are SGHRS and YFSETQ.